This paragraph reports one T cell receptor beta chain. Antigen: not known. The germline V gene has CDR1 LNHDA and CDR2 SQIVND (reference sequence). The CDR3 runs to 16 residues. V lost 3 bases to trimming and J lost 0 bases, with 12 bases between them. Generated by immunoSEQ multiplex PCR, the TCRdb table keeps only in-frame clones and is missing some. The sample includes some 98,000 clones, around four fifths of them seen just once. Frozen-stored PBMCs produced roughly 2 micrograms of genomic DNA for TCR beta libraries. The data were taken from a study of cytotoxic CD8 clonotypes in ibrutinib-treated CLL. Study-level information: Outcomes included approximately 25 partial and 2 complete responses; after median 68 months, 14 stayed remitted and approximately 12 progressed. Treatment had run for a median around eleven months, range 6 to 36, when response samples were taken. Findings and caveats of the study: Clonality showed a rise at ibrutinib response that reversed toward baseline at progression.

This clonotype was sampled from a human donor with chronic lymphocytic leukemia. This material consisted of PBMCs, taken after 12 months of ibrutinib treatment. This rearrangement joins TRBV19 to TRBJ1-3; D not resolved. For the CDR3, the DNA is TGTGCCAGTAGTATCGAATATAGCGACTCTGGAAACACCATATATTTT. It yields the protein CASSIEYSDSGNTIYF.